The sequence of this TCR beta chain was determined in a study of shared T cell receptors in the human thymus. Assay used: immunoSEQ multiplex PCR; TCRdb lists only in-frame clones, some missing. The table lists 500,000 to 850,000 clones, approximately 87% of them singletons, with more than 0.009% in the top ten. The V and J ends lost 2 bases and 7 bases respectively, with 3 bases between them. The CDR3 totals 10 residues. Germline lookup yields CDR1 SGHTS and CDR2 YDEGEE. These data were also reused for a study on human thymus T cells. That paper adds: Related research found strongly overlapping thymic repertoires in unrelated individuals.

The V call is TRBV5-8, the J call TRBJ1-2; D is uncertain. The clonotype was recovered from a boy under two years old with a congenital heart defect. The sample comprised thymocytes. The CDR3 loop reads CASSFVGYTF. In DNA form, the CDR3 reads TGTGCCAGCAGCTTCGTTGGCTACACCTTC.